This TCR beta chain was observed in a study of HIV-infected patients and healthy controls. This clonotype was seen a few times. A single record per CDR3 protein comes from TCRdb applying MiXCR to the 5' RACE reads. The sample gives 60,000 to 75,000 distinct CDR3 sequences, roughly a sixth of which show up once; around 5.9% is in the top ten. The sample taken for sequencing was CD4+ T cells from blood. This TCR was recovered from a human donor in good health.

The CDR3 bases are TGTGCCAGCAGCTACTTAAGGGGTACCGGGACTAGCGGGAGATCTAATGAGCAGTTCTTC. As protein: CASSYLRGTGTSGRSNEQFF. The gene calls are TRBV7-2 and TRBJ2-1; 14 positions match TRBD2. CDR1 is SGHTA, CDR2 FQGNSA, per germline. Unmatched junction bases numbered 18, after V lost 4 bases and J lost 7 bases. The CDR3 contains 20 residues.